This T cell receptor (beta chain) was profiled in a study of cytomegalovirus exposure and HLA in healthy donors. The method was immunoSEQ multiplex PCR; TCRdb's version includes in-frame clones alone and lacks a portion of them. The sample has some 110,000 clones, roughly 82% seen once. Trimming pared 2 bases from V and 6 bases from J, leaving 19 bases between. Germline V lookup: CDR1 SEHNR, CDR2 FQNEAQ (reference sequence). The CDR3 has 16 amino acids. This receptor was identified in a man in his late teens or twenties in good health and CMV-seronegative. The chain links TRBV7-9 to TRBJ1-2; maybe TRBD1 (5 bases). The sample consisted of PBMCs. CDR3 in amino acids: CASSLSRDGGEHGYTF. DNA for the CDR3: TGTGCCAGCAGCTTATCGAGGGACGGGGGGGAACATGGCTACACCTTC.